The 4 T cell receptor beta chains given below trace back to one sample, sequenced in a study of CD8+ T cells in alopecia areata (dated by TCRdb to 2017 to 2018). Library generation was performed with the immunoSEQ multiplex PCR assay. For TCR sequencing, RNA was extracted from every sample and reverse transcribed into cDNA to serve as template. The table was pulled from immuneACCESS by TCRdb, which kept in-frame rearrangements only. Such tables lose some clones; where checked, under half of the loss comes from unresolved V genes, and the rest has no known cause. Present in this sample are 90,000 to 150,000 clones, 55% to 70% of which were seen just once. Clones ranked in the top ten supply 2.5% to 3.5% of the sample. The sample taken for sequencing was CD4+ T cells sorted from blood. The origin of the receptors is a human donor in good health.

The chain links TRBV30 to TRBJ1-1; 10 nucleotides line up with TRBD1. J was trimmed by 6 bases and V by 3 bases; bases with no gene match: 13. The CDR3 runs to 16 residues. Germline V gene sequence: CDR1 GTSNPN, CDR2 SVGIG (reference sequence). The CDR3 DNA reads TGTGCCTGGAGGCGAAAGGGACAGGGGAGGATGGCTGAAGCTTTCTTT. This gives the protein CAWRRKGQGRMAEAFF. Drawing the rest from reference TRBV30 and TRBJ1-1, the complete variable domain is SQTIHQWPATLVQPVGSPLSLECTVEGTSNPNLYWYRQAAGRGLQLLFYSVGIGQISSEVPQNLSASRPQDRQFILSSKKLLLSDSGFYLCAWRRKGQGRMAEAFFGQGTRLTVV.

The chain uses TRBV29-1 and TRBJ2-1; D is ambiguous. CDR3 length equals 10 residues. Germline lookup yields CDR1 SQVTM and CDR2 ANQGSEA. V was trimmed by 5 bases and J by 7 bases, leaving 6 bases between them. CDR3 in DNA: TGCAGCGTTAATAGGAATGAGCAGTTCTTC. Protein product: CSVNRNEQFF.

The gene calls are TRBV5-1 and TRBJ2-7; D gene uncertain. The CDR3 runs 14 residues. Deletions cut 0 bases from V and 0 bases from J, with 7 bases between. Germline V CDR1 and CDR2: SGHRS, YFSETQ. The DNA for the CDR3 is TGCGCCAGCAGCTTGGGGCCGAGCTCCTACGAGCAGTACTTC. Translation gives CASSLGPSSYEQYF.

This clone came up a few times. This rearrangement joins TRBV29-1 to TRBJ2-5; no clear D gene. Germline lookup yields CDR1 SQVTM and CDR2 ANQGSEA. This CDR3 comprises 12 residues. The V end lost 3 bases, the J end lost 5 bases, and 10 bases lay between the germline ends. DNA for the CDR3: TGCAGCGTTGATCAGGTACCCGAGACCCAGTACTTC. It codes for CSVDQVPETQYF.